The sequence of this TCR beta chain was determined in a study of T cells after somatic rescue of genetic block. Germline loops: CDR1 SQVTM, CDR2 ANQGSEA. The V and J ends lost 5 bases and 0 bases respectively, with 4 bases between them. The CDR3 extends over 12 amino acids. The method was immunoSEQ multiplex PCR; TCRdb's version includes in-frame clones alone and lacks a portion of them. The data show approximately 110,000 clones, about 93% seen once. The clonotype comes from a woman in her late teens or twenties. The chain combines TRBV29-1 with TRBJ1-4; no clear D. Sequences were obtained from peripheral blood mononuclear cells (PBMCs). CDR3 DNA: TGCAGCGTTAGGACAACTAATGAAAAACTGTTTTTT. Protein: CSVRTTNEKLFF.